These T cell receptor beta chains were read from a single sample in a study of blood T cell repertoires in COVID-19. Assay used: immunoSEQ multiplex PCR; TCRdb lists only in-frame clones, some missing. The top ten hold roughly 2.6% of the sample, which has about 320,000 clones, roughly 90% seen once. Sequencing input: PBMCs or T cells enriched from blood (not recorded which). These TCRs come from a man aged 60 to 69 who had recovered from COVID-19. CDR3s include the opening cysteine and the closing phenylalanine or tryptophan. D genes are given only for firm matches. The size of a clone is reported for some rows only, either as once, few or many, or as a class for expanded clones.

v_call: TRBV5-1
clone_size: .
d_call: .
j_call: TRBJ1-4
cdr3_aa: CASSTEARTGGEKLFF
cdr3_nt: TGCGCCAGCAGCACGGAAGCCCGGACGGGAGGCGAAAAACTGTTTTTT

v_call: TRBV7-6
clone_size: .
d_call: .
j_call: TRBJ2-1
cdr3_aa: CASSLAGGPYNEQFF
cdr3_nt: TGTGCCAGCAGCTTAGCGGGGGGGCCCTACAATGAGCAGTTCTTC

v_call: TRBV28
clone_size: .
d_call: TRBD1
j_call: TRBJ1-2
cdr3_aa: CASSSGQGGRGYTF
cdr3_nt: TGTGCCAGCAGTTCGGGACAGGGGGGTAGAGGCTACACCTTC

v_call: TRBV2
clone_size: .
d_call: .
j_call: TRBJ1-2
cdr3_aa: CASSEARRVGGYTF
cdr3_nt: TGTGCCAGCAGTGAAGCGCGCAGGGTCGGAGGCTACACCTTC

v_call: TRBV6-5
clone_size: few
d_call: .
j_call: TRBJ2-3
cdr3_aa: CASAPPGTDTQYF
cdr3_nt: TGTGCCAGCGCCCCTCCGGGCACAGATACGCAGTATTTT

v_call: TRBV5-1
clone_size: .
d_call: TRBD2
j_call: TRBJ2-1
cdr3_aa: CASSLMASGVGEQFF
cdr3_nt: TGCGCCAGCAGCTTGATGGCTAGCGGGGTGGGTGAGCAGTTCTTC

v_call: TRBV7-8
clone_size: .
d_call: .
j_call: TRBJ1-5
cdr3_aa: CASSRERGQPQHF
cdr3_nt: TGTGCCAGCAGCAGGGAACGGGGACAGCCCCAGCATTTT

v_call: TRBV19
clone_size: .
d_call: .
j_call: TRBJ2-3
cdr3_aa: CASSLRLGGTDTQYF
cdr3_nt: TGTGCCAGTAGTCTCAGACTCGGCGGGACAGATACGCAGTATTTT

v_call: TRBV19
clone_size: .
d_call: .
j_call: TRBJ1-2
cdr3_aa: CASSMDRRAYYGYTF
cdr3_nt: TGTGCCAGTAGTATGGACAGAAGGGCGTACTATGGCTACACCTTC

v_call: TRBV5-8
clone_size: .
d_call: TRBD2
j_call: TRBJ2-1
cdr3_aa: CASSPGLGIYNEQFF
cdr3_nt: TGTGCCAGCAGCCCGGGACTAGGGATTTACAATGAGCAGTTCTTC

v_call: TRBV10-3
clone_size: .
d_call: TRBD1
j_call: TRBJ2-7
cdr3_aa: CAISESGTGFPEQYF
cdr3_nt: TGTGCCATCAGTGAGTCCGGGACAGGATTTCCCGAGCAGTACTTC

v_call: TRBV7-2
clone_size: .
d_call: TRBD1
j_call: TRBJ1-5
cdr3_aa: CASRRTGADQPQHF
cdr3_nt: TGTGCCAGCAGAAGGACAGGGGCCGATCAGCCCCAGCATTTT

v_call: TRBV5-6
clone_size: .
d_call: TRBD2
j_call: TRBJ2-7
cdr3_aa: CASSLLGLAGAEQYF
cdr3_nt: TGTGCCAGCAGCTTGCTGGGACTAGCGGGAGCCGAGCAGTACTTC

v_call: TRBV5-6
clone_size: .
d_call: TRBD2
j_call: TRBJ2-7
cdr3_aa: CASSLRGTSGVNPYEQYF
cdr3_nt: TGTGCCAGCAGCTTGCGGGGGACTAGCGGGGTTAACCCCTACGAGCAGTACTTC

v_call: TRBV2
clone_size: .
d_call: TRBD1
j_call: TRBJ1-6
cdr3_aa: CASSRDRGNSPLHF
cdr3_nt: TGTGCCAGCAGCCGGGACAGGGGAAATTCACCCCTCCACTTT

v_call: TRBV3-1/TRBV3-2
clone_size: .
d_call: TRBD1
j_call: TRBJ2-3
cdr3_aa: CASSQDSDRDRTDTQYF
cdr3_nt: TGTGCCAGCAGCCAAGATTCAGACAGGGACCGGACAGATACGCAGTATTTT

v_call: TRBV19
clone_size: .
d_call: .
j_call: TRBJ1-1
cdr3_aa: CASQGIFRPMNTEAFF
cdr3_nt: TGTGCCAGCCAGGGTATATTCCGACCCATGAACACTGAAGCTTTCTTT

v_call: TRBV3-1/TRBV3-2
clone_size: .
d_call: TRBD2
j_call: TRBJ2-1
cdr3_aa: CASSRTSVDEQFF
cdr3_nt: TGTGCCAGCAGTCGGACTAGCGTCGATGAGCAGTTCTTC

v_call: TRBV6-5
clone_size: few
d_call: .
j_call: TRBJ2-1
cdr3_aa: CASSYGAETEQFF
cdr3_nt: TGTGCCAGCAGCTACGGGGCTGAAACCGAGCAGTTCTTC

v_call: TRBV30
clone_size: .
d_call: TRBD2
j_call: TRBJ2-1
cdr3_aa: CAWTREGLGNEQFF
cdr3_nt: TGTGCCTGGACGCGGGAGGGCCTGGGCAATGAGCAGTTCTTC

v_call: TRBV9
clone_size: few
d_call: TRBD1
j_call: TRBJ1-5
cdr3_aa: CASSVQGDHNQPQHF
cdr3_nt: TGTGCCAGCAGCGTACAGGGGGATCACAATCAGCCCCAGCATTTT

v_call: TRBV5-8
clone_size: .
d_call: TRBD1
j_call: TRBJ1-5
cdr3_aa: CASSPTTRGDQPQHF
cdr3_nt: TGTGCCAGCAGCCCTACTACCAGGGGGGATCAGCCCCAGCATTTT

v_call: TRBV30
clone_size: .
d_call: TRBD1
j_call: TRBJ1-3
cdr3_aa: CACGQGTGNTIYF
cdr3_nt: TGTGCCTGCGGACAGGGGACTGGAAACACCATATATTTT

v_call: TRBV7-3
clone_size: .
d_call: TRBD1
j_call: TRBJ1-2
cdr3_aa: CASSPGTGDYGYTF
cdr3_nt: TGTGCCAGCAGCCCTGGGACAGGTGACTATGGCTACACCTTC

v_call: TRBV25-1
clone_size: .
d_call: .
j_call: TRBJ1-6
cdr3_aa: CASSETGRTSPLHF
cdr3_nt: TGTGCCAGCAGTGAAACTGGGCGAACTTCACCCCTCCACTTT

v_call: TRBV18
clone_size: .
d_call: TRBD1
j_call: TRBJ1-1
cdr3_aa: CASSRTGDSFTEAFF
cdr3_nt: TGTGCCAGCTCACGAACGGGGGACAGTTTCACTGAAGCTTTCTTT

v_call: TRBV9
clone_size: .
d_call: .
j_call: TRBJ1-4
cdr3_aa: CASTTTTGLNEKLFF
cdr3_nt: TGTGCCAGCACCACGACCACAGGGTTAAATGAAAAACTGTTTTTT

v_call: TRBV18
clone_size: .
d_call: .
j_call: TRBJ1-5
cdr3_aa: CASSLGELGNQPQHF
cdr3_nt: TGTGCCAGCTCGTTAGGGGAATTGGGCAATCAGCCCCAGCATTTT

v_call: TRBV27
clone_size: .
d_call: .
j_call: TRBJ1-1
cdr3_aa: CASSVQGIGTEAFF
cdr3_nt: TGTGCCAGCAGTGTCCAGGGGATAGGCACTGAAGCTTTCTTT

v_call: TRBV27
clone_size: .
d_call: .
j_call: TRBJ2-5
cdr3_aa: CASSHSRDRETQYF
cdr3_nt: TGTGCCAGCAGCCATAGCCGCGACAGGGAGACCCAGTACTTC

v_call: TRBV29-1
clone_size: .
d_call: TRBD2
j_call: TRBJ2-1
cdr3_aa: CSAVGTSGNGEQFF
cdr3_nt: TGCAGCGCCGTAGGGACTAGCGGGAATGGTGAGCAGTTCTTC

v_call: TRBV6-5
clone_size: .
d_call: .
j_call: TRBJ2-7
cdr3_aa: CASRTYEQYF
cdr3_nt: TGTGCCAGCCGTACCTACGAGCAGTACTTC

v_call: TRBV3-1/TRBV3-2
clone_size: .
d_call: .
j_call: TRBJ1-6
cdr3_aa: CASSKPGHESPLHF
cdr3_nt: TGTGCCAGCAGCAAACCGGGACATGAATCACCCCTCCACTTT

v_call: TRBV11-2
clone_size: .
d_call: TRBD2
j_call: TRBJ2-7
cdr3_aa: CASNPGNFRSGAYEQYF
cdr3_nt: TGTGCCAGCAACCCCGGCAACTTTAGGAGCGGGGCCTACGAGCAGTACTTC

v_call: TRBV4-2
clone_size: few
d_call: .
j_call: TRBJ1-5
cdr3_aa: CASSQDSGRRPVHNQPQHF
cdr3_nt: TGTGCCAGCAGCCAAGATTCCGGGAGGAGGCCGGTTCACAATCAGCCCCAGCATTTT

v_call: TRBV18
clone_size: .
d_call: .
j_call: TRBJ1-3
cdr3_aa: CASSQRGGSGNTIYF
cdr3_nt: TGTGCCAGCTCTCAAAGAGGGGGCTCTGGAAACACCATATATTTT

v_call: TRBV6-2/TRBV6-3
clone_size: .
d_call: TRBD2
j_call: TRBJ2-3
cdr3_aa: CASSYRGRASGRTDTQYF
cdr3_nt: TGTGCCAGCAGTTACAGAGGGCGGGCTAGCGGGCGAACAGATACGCAGTATTTT

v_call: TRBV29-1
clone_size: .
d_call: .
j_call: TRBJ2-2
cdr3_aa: CSVETKAPNTGELFF
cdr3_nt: TGCAGCGTTGAAACGAAAGCCCCGAACACCGGGGAGCTGTTTTTT

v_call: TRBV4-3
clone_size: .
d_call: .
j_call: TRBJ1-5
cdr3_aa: CASSLLPTNQPQHF
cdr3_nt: TGCGCCAGCAGCCTCCTTCCAACTAATCAGCCCCAGCATTTT

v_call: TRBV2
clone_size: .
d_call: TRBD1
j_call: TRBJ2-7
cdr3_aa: CASSVGQGAPYEQYF
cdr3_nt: TGTGCCAGCAGTGTAGGGCAGGGGGCCCCCTACGAGCAGTACTTC

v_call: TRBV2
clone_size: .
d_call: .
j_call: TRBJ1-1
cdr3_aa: CASSEARDAGEAFF
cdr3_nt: TGTGCCAGCAGTGAAGCGAGGGATGCGGGTGAAGCTTTCTTT

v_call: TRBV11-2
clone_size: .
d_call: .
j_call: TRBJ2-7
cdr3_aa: CASSHGGQYF
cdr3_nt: TGTGCCAGCAGCCACGGGGGGCAGTACTTC

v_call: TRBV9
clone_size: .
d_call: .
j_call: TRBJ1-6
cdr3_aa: CASSATGLDSPLHF
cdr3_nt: TGTGCCAGCAGCGCCACAGGGTTGGATTCACCCCTCCACTTT

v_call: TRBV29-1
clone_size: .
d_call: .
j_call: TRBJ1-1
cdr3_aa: CSVNRDLTEAFF
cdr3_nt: TGCAGCGTTAACAGGGATCTCACTGAAGCTTTCTTT

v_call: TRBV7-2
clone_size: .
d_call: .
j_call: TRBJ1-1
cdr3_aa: CASSFSGVTEAFF
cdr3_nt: TGTGCCAGCAGCTTTTCAGGGGTCACTGAAGCTTTCTTT

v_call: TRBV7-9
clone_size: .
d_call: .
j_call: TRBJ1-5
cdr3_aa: CASSLREPGPQHF
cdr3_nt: TGTGCCAGCAGCTTACGGGAGCCCGGCCCCCAGCATTTT

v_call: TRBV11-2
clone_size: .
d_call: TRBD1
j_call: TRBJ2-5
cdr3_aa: CASSLVWDSQETQYF
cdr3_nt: TGTGCCAGCAGCTTAGTTTGGGACAGCCAAGAGACCCAGTACTTC

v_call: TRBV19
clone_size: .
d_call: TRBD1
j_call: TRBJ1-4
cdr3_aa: CASSRTDRGNEKLFF
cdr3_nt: TGTGCCAGTAGCCGAACCGACAGGGGAAATGAAAAACTGTTTTTT

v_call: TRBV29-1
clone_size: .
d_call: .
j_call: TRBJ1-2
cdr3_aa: CSAGGARDNGDYGYTF
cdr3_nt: TGCAGCGCCGGCGGAGCCAGGGACAACGGGGACTATGGCTACACCTTC

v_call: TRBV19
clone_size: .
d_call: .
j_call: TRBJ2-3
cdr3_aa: CASSPVLLDTQYF
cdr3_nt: TGTGCCAGTAGTCCGGTCCTGTTGGATACGCAGTATTTT

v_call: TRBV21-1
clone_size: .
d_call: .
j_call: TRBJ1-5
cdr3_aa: CASSGLNQPQHF
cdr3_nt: TGTGCCAGCAGTGGGCTAAATCAGCCCCAGCATTTT

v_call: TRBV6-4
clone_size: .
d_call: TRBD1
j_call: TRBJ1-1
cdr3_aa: CASRRGQGFEAFF
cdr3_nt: TGTGCCAGCAGGCGTGGACAGGGTTTCGAAGCTTTCTTT

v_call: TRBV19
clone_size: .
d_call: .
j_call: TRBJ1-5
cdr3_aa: CASSMRGGGSNQPQHF
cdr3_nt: TGTGCCAGTAGTATGAGAGGGGGTGGCAGCAATCAGCCCCAGCATTTT

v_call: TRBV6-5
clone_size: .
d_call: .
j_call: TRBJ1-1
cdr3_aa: CASSLIGGTEAFF
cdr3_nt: TGTGCCAGCAGTCTAATAGGGGGCACTGAAGCTTTCTTT

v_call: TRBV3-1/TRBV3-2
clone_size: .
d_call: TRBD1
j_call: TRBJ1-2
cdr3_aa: CASSLSGTGFSRGYTF
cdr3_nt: TGTGCCAGCAGCCTTTCCGGGACAGGCTTTTCTCGGGGCTACACCTTC